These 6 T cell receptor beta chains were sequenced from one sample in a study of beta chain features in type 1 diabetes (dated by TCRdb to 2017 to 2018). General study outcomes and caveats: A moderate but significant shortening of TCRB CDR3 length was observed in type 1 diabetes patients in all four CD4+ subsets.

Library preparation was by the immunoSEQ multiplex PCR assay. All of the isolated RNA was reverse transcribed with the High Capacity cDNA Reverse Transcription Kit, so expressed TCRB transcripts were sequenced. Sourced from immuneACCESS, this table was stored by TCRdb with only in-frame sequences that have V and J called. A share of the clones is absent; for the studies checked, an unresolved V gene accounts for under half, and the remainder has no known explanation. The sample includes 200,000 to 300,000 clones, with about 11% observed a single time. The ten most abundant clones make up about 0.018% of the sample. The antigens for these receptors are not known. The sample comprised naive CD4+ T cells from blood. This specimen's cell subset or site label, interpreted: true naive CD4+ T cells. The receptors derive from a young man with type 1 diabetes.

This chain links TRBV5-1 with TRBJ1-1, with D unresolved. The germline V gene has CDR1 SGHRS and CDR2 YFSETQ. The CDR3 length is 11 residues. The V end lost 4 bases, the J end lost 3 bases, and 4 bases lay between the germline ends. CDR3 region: CASSLDTEAFF. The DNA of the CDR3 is TGCGCCAGCAGCCTCGACACTGAAGCTTTCTTT.

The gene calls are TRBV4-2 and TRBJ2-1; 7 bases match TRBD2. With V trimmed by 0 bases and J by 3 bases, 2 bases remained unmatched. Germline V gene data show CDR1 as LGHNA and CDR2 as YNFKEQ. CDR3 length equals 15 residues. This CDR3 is CASSQDGGDYNEQFF. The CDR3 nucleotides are TGTGCCAGCAGCCAAGATGGGGGGGACTACAATGAGCAGTTCTTC.

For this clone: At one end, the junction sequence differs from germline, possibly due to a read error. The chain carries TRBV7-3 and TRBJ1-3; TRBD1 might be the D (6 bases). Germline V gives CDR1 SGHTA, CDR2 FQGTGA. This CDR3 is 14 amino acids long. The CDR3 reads CASSSGAGTTQAVF. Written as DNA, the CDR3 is TGTGCCAGCAGCTCAGGTGCAGGGACAACTCAAGCCGTATTT.

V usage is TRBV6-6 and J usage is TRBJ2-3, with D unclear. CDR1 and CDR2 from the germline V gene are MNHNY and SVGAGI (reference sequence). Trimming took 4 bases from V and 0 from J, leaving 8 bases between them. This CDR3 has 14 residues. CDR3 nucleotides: TGTGCCAGCAGTTTCCCCCCTAGCACAGATACGCAGTATTTT. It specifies CASSFPPSTDTQYF.

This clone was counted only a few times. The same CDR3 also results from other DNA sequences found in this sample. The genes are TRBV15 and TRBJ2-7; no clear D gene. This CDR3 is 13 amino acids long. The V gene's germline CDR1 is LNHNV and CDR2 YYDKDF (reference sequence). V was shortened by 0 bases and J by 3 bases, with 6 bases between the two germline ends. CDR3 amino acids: CATSRDRGYEQYF. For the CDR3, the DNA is TGTGCCACCAGCAGAGATCGAGGCTACGAGCAGTACTTC.

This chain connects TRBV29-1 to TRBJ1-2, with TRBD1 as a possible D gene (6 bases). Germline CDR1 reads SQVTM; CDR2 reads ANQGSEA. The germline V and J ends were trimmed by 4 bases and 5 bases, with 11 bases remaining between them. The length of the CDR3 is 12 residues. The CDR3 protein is CSVGKGGYGYTF. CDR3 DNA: TGCAGCGTTGGCAAAGGGGGATATGGCTACACCTTC.